This TCR beta chain was documented in a study of CD8 T cells in ankylosing spondylitis. General observations from the study: CD8+ cells made up the disease-linked clones, which were relatively rare in peripheral blood. Ankylosing spondylitis blood seemed to carry a telltale TCR beta motif made of roughly eight highly homologous variants.

TCRdb recomputed calls from the 5' RACE reads with MiXCR, one row per CDR3 protein. The table records some 800,000 distinct CDR3 sequences, about 11% of them present only once. To note about this clonotype: Its antigen is unknown.

Sequencing was performed on blood, either unsorted or a sorted T cell fraction (not recorded which). The TCR was taken from a male donor with ankylosing spondylitis.

The CDR3 coding sequence is TGTGCCAGCAGCGTTCCTCTCGCTGGGGCCAACGTCCTGACTTTC. Protein sequence: CASSVPLAGANVLTF. V usage is TRBV9 and J usage is TRBJ2-6, with no clear D. Germline V gene lookup returns CDR1 SGDLS and CDR2 YYNGEE. Trimming stripped 2 bases from V and 2 bases from J, with 8 bases between. CDR3 length equals 15 residues.